This T cell receptor (beta chain) was sequenced for a study of cytomegalovirus exposure and HLA in healthy donors. Study conclusions and caveats: The study flagged fewer than 200 TCR beta chains as cytomegalovirus-associated. Being indistinguishable, some V segments were excluded, TRBV6-2 and TRBV6-3 among them. Fewer N-insertions than the roughly 670-donor mean were reportedly shown by an Asian-associated ancestry cluster in a later analysis. Among the sequence variants, a highly shared cluster was likely an artifact of sequencing.

In regard to this clone: The antigen remains unidentified. Because the CDR3's place on the DNA is in doubt, the DNA is left out and the CDR3 is given as listed by TCRdb.

The CDR3 is made up of 13 amino acids, end residues included. Germline V gene sequence: CDR1 SGHRS, CDR2 YFSETQ. The PCR used 60 Vbeta and 13 Jbeta primers. Libraries were prepared by immunoSEQ multiplex PCR; TCRdb keeps only in-frame clonotypes and omits some of them. The repertoire holds under 200,000 clones, with roughly 80% as singletons. The origin of this receptor is a man aged 35-49 years in good health and CMV-seronegative. The genes are TRBV5-1 and TRBJ1-2; whether TRBD1, the table's D call, matches the DNA was not checked. The specimen was PBMCs. The CDR3: CASSLVGTGSSTF.